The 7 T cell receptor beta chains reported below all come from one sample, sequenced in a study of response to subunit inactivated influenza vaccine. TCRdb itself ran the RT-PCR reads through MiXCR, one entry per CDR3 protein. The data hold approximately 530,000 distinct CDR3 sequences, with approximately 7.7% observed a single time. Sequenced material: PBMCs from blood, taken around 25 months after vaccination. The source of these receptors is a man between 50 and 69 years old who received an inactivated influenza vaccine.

CDR3 nucleotides: TGTGCCAGCAGACCCGGACGGATCTCTGAAGCTTTCTTT. Residues: CASRPGRISEAFF. The genes are TRBV6-1 and TRBJ1-1, with D unclear. The CDR3 contains 13 residues. The germline gives CDR1 MNHNS, CDR2 SASEGT. Trimming removed 6 bases from V and 6 bases from J, with 14 bases in between.

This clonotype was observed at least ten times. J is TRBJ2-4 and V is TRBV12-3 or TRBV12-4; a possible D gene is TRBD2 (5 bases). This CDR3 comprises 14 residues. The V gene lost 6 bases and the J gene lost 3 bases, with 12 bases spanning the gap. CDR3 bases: TGTGCCAGCAGCTCATACCGGGACAAAAACATTCAGTACTTC. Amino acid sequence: CASSSYRDKNIQYF.

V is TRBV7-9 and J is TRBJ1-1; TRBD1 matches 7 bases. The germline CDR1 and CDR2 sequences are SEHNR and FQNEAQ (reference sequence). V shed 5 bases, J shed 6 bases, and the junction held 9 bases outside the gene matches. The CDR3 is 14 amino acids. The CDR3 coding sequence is TGTGCCAGCAGCGCCCGACAGGGATTTTCTGAAGCTTTCTTT. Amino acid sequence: CASSARQGFSEAFF. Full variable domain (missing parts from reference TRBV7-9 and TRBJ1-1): DTGVSQNPRHKITKRGQNVTFRCDPISEHNRLYWYRQTLGQGPEFLTYFQNEAQLEKSRLLSDRFSAERPKGSFSTLEIQRTEQGDSAMYLCASSARQGFSEAFFGQGTRLTVV.

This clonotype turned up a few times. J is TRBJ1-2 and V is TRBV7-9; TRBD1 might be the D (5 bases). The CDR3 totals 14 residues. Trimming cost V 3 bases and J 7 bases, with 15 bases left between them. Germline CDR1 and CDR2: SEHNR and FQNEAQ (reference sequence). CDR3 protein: CASSFRDESRGYTF. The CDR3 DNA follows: TGTGCCAGCAGCTTCCGGGACGAGAGTCGTGGCTACACCTTC. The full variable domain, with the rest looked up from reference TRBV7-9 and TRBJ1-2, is DTGVSQNPRHKITKRGQNVTFRCDPISEHNRLYWYRQTLGQGPEFLTYFQNEAQLEKSRLLSDRFSAERPKGSFSTLEIQRTEQGDSAMYLCASSFRDESRGYTFGSGTRLTVV.

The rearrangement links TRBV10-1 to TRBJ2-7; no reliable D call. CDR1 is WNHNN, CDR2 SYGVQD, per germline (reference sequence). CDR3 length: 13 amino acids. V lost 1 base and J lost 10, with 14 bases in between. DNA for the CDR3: TGCGCCAGCAGTGAGTACCTATCGGCAAAACAGTACTTC. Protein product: CASSEYLSAKQYF.

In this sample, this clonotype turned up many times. The CDR3 region is CASSEWCTVRLAKNIQYF. The DNA of the CDR3 is TGTGCCAGCAGTGAATGGTGCACAGTAAGGCTAGCCAAAAACATTCAGTACTTC. The chain couples TRBV25-1 to TRBJ2-4, with D uncertain. Germline CDR1 and CDR2: MGHDK and SYGVNS. The CDR3 extends over 18 amino acids. V was cut by 1 base and J by 0 bases, with 16 bases left in between.

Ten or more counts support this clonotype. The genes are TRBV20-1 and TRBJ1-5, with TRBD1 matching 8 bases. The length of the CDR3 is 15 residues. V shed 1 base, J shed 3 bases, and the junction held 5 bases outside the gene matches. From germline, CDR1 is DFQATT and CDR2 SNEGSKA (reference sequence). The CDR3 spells CSARAGGQVNQPQHF. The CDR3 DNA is TGCAGTGCTAGAGCGGGGGGACAGGTCAATCAGCCCCAGCATTTT.